The sequence of this T cell receptor (beta chain) was determined in a study of blood T cell repertoires in COVID-19. Study overall: COVID-19 samples collected from the United States, Italy and Spain covered acute and convalescent phases.

Recruited during active infection, patients (from Seattle) were subsequently followed longitudinally. Per germline, CDR1 LGHNA and CDR2 YNFKEQ. The V gene end was trimmed by 4 bases and the J gene end by 2 bases; junction bases not matched to a gene: 1. The CDR3 has 14 residues. In the original processing: Reference gene primer amplification yielded estimated nucleated cell counts. TCRdb's copy holds only in-frame clones and misses some; the assay was immunoSEQ multiplex PCR. The V and J calls and clone size are taken from that table; D and trimming were inferred from the DNA. The profile shows about 250,000 clones, around 89% of them singletons.

The receptor's source is a woman aged 25-40 years with COVID-19, enrolled during active disease. V is TRBV4-2 and J is TRBJ1-2, with 10 bases identical to TRBD1. Sequencing input: peripheral blood. The CDR3 region is CASSRGQGNYGYTF. The CDR3 nucleotides are TGTGCCAGCAGCCGGGGACAGGGGAACTATGGCTACACCTTC.